These T cell receptor beta chains were read from a single sample in a study of graft-versus-host responses after intestinal transplantation. Method: immunoSEQ multiplex PCR; TCRdb's copy keeps in-frame clones and lacks some. The sample includes tens of thousands of clones, 80% to 95% of them seen just once. This specimen was bone marrow, taken 700 to 850 days after intestinal transplantation. These receptor sequences come from a human patient who received an intestinal transplant, so some T cells may come from the graft donor. Both conserved end residues are part of each CDR3. The order of the fields is D gene, V gene, J gene, clone size, CDR3 protein, CDR3 DNA. The D gene is left open where the match is weak. Clone size appears in some rows only: once, few, many, or a class for an expanded clone.

TRBD1,TRBV29-1,TRBJ1-1,.,CSVYFRGGTEAFF,TGCAGCGTTTATTTCAGGGGGGGCACTGAAGCTTTCTTT
TRBD1,TRBV7-6,TRBJ2-1,.,CASRDRELNEQFF,TGTGCCAGCAGGGACAGGGAACTTAATGAGCAGTTCTTC
.,TRBV15,TRBJ2-2,.,CATSGRDLLGELFF,TGTGCCACCAGCGGTAGGGACCTGCTAGGGGAGCTGTTTTTT
.,TRBV9,TRBJ1-2,.,CASSVAPNDGLSGYTF,TGTGCCAGTAGCGTAGCTCCAAACGACGGGCTGAGTGGCTACACCTTC
.,TRBV27,TRBJ1-5,.,CASRFVGGPQHF,TGTGCCAGCAGGTTTGTCGGCGGGCCCCAGCATTTT
.,TRBV7-3,TRBJ2-1,.,CASSLSFYGNEQFF,TGTGCCAGCAGCTTAAGTTTTTATGGGAATGAGCAGTTCTTC
.,TRBV15,TRBJ1-1,.,CATSSRRDTEAFF,TGTGCCACCAGCAGTCGAAGGGACACTGAAGCTTTCTTT
TRBD1,TRBV27,TRBJ1-1,.,CASSAWTGAIEAFF,TGTGCCAGCAGTGCATGGACAGGGGCGATTGAAGCTTTCTTT
TRBD1,TRBV28,TRBJ2-2,.,CASIPAQQGYTGELFF,TGTGCCAGCATCCCAGCACAACAGGGGTACACCGGGGAGCTGTTTTTT
TRBD1,TRBV6-6,TRBJ2-1,.,CASSYGTGGYNEQFF,TGTGCCAGCAGTTACGGGACAGGGGGCTACAATGAGCAGTTCTTC
.,TRBV27,TRBJ2-5,.,CASSLLGPATAETQYF,TGTGCCAGCAGTTTGTTGGGACCTGCCACAGCAGAGACCCAGTACTTC
.,TRBV7-3,TRBJ2-3,.,CASSPNGDTQYF,TGTGCCAGCAGCCCAAATGGGGATACGCAGTATTTT
TRBD1,TRBV4-2,TRBJ2-2,once,CASSPWTGTAGELFF,TGTGCCAGCAGCCCATGGACAGGGACCGCCGGGGAGCTGTTTTTT
.,TRBV15,TRBJ2-5,.,CATSRDSWGRKETQYF,TGTGCCACCAGCAGAGATTCATGGGGCCGCAAAGAGACCCAGTACTTC
.,TRBV29-1,TRBJ2-2,.,CSVGSVGPKPGELFF,TGCAGCGTTGGGAGTGTAGGCCCTAAACCCGGGGAGCTGTTTTTT
.,TRBV28,TRBJ1-5,.,CASSGGSGNNQPQHF,TGTGCCAGCAGTGGGGGGTCAGGGAACAATCAGCCCCAGCATTTT
TRBD2,TRBV7-6,TRBJ2-1,.,CASSRGLPGLARVNEQFF,TGTGCCAGCAGCCGGGGACTCCCTGGACTAGCGAGGGTGAATGAGCAGTTCTTC
TRBD2,TRBV15,TRBJ2-1,.,CATSREVTSGTNEQFF,TGTGCCACCAGCAGAGAAGTAACTAGCGGGACTAATGAGCAGTTCTTC
TRBD2,TRBV5-5,TRBJ2-7,.,CASSRGGAGGPSEQYF,TGTGCCAGCAGCCGGGGGGGAGCGGGAGGGCCCTCCGAGCAGTACTTC
.,TRBV11-2,TRBJ1-2,once,CASSFDSQGLGYTF,TGTGCCAGCAGCTTTGATAGTCAGGGGCTGGGCTACACCTTC
.,TRBV5-6,TRBJ2-5,.,CASSPLLGWETQYF,TGTGCCAGCAGCCCACTCCTTGGGTGGGAGACCCAGTACTTC
.,TRBV5-4,TRBJ1-3,.,CASSLGVGSSSGNTIYF,TGTGCCAGCAGCTTGGGTGTTGGCAGCAGCTCTGGAAACACCATATATTTT
.,TRBV20-1,TRBJ2-5,.,CSASRLETQYF,TGCAGTGCTAGTCGCCTGGAGACCCAGTACTTC
.,TRBV7-9,TRBJ2-3,once,CASSLFSDTQYF,TGTGCCAGCAGCTTATTTTCGGATACGCAGTATTTT
.,TRBV6-6,TRBJ2-1,once,CASSYWGGIYNEQFF,TGTGCCAGCAGTTACTGGGGCGGAATATACAATGAGCAGTTCTTC
TRBD2,TRBV27,TRBJ2-7,once,CASSRTSGPYEQYF,TGTGCCAGCAGTCGGACTAGCGGCCCCTACGAGCAGTACTTC
.,TRBV10-3,TRBJ2-2,.,CAISTHARGTVYGGELFF,TGTGCCATCAGTACCCACGCTCGGGGGACCGTCTACGGCGGGGAGCTGTTTTTT
TRBD2,TRBV5-1,TRBJ2-7,.,CASSEASGTYEQYF,TGCGCCAGCAGCGAGGCTAGCGGAACCTACGAGCAGTACTTC
.,TRBV15,TRBJ1-6,.,CATSTSRTRNSPLHF,TGTGCCACCAGTACTAGCCGGACGAGGAATTCACCCCTCCACTTT
.,TRBV7-9,TRBJ1-1,.,CASSRGADEAFF,TGTGCCAGCAGCCGCGGGGCGGATGAAGCTTTCTTT
TRBD2,TRBV7-9,TRBJ2-7,.,CASRLTSGTDGEQYF,TGTGCCAGCAGGCTGACTAGCGGGACCGATGGGGAGCAGTACTTC
TRBD1,TRBV15,TRBJ1-2,.,CATQTGGMLDYGYTF,TGTGCCACCCAGACAGGGGGCATGTTGGACTATGGCTACACCTTC
TRBD1,TRBV5-6,TRBJ2-7,.,CASSLEGPGGYYEQYF,TGTGCCAGCAGCTTGGAGGGCCCAGGGGGATACTACGAGCAGTACTTC
.,TRBV9,TRBJ2-7,.,CASSPWDGPYEQYF,TGTGCCAGCAGCCCTTGGGACGGCCCCTACGAGCAGTACTTC
.,TRBV28,TRBJ1-5,few,CASSLSGENQPQHF,TGTGCCAGCAGTTTGTCAGGGGAAAATCAGCCCCAGCATTTT
.,TRBV27,TRBJ2-7,once,CASSLLGGGDVREQYF,TGTGCCAGCAGTTTGTTAGGCGGGGGCGACGTAAGGGAGCAGTACTTC
.,TRBV4-1,TRBJ2-1,.,CASSQDRVSYEQFF,TGCGCCAGCAGCCAAGATCGGGTTAGCTATGAGCAGTTCTTC
.,TRBV7-3,TRBJ2-3,.,CASSLTGVGTDTQYF,TGTGCCAGCAGCTTAACGGGAGTCGGCACAGATACGCAGTATTTT
TRBD2,TRBV5-6,TRBJ2-7,few,CASRPGLVYEQYF,TGTGCCAGCAGACCAGGACTAGTCTACGAGCAGTACTTC
.,TRBV7-6,TRBJ1-4,.,CASSREPGTYDSTNEKLFF,TGTGCCAGCAGCCGGGAGCCCGGGACATACGATTCAACTAATGAAAAACTGTTTTTT
.,TRBV4-1,TRBJ1-2,.,CASSPILRVVGYGYTF,TGCGCCAGCAGCCCAATACTACGAGTTGTCGGCTATGGCTACACCTTC
.,TRBV4-1,TRBJ2-3,.,CASSQVLAATDTQYF,TGCGCCAGCAGCCAAGTGTTGGCAGCCACAGATACGCAGTATTTT
.,TRBV18,TRBJ1-5,.,CASSPGGDQPQHF,TGTGCCAGCTCACCGGGGGGAGATCAGCCCCAGCATTTT
.,TRBV5-4,TRBJ2-7,once,CASSREHEQYF,TGTGCCAGCAGCAGAGAACACGAGCAGTACTTC
.,TRBV19,TRBJ1-1,few,CASSISGRTEAFF,TGTGCCAGTAGTATTTCAGGTCGCACTGAAGCTTTCTTT
.,TRBV5-1,TRBJ1-1,.,CASSLASSFEAFF,TGCGCCAGCAGCTTGGCGAGTAGTTTTGAAGCTTTCTTT
.,TRBV10-2,TRBJ1-1,.,CASSEENRDPDPAFF,TGCGCCAGCAGTGAAGAAAACCGGGACCCTGATCCGGCTTTCTTT
TRBD2,TRBV6-4,TRBJ2-1,.,CASSDSTGLGRTNEQFF,TGTGCCAGCAGTGACTCCACTGGACTAGGGCGGACAAATGAGCAGTTCTTC
.,TRBV11-2,TRBJ2-1,.,CASSLNYNEQFF,TGTGCCAGCAGCCTAAACTACAATGAGCAGTTCTTC
.,TRBV6-1,TRBJ2-3,once,CASSEVWGTSTDTQYF,TGTGCCAGCAGTGAAGTTTGGGGCACTAGCACAGATACGCAGTATTTT
.,TRBV5-1,TRBJ2-7,.,CASSSESSYEQYF,TGCGCCAGCAGCTCTGAGAGTTCGTACGAGCAGTACTTC
.,TRBV6-1,TRBJ1-5,.,CASRRQTNQPQHF,TGTGCCAGCAGGAGACAGACTAATCAGCCCCAGCATTTT
TRBD2,TRBV5-4,TRBJ2-1,.,CASSFQRTSGNEQFF,TGTGCCAGCAGCTTTCAGAGGACTAGCGGGAATGAGCAGTTCTTC
.,TRBV6-5,TRBJ2-7,.,CASQYGLSYEQYF,TGTGCCAGCCAATACGGTTTATCCTACGAGCAGTACTTC
.,TRBV5-4,TRBJ2-3,.,CASSSQQSTDTQYF,TGTGCCAGCAGCTCCCAGCAAAGCACAGATACGCAGTATTTT
TRBD1,TRBV5-6,TRBJ2-2,.,CASSPYQRTGTGELFF,TGTGCCAGCAGCCCTTACCAAAGGACAGGAACCGGGGAGCTGTTTTTT
TRBD1,TRBV29-1,TRBJ1-1,.,CSVVRQGAMDTEAFF,TGCAGCGTTGTCCGACAGGGGGCAATGGACACTGAAGCTTTCTTT